Below, 17 T cell receptor beta chains from the same sample are listed, as sequenced in a study of cytomegalovirus exposure and HLA in healthy donors. The PCR ran on 60 Vbeta and 13 Jbeta primers. The protocol was immunoSEQ multiplex PCR, while the TCRdb copy is restricted to in-frame clones and leaves out a portion. The sample yields roughly 180,000 clones, 77% seen once. Specimen: PBMCs. The receptors shown here come from a man aged 18 to 30 in good health and CMV-seronegative.

The J gene is TRBJ1-1, the V gene TRBV6-5; 12 bases align to TRBD1. Unmatched junction bases numbered 8, after V lost 10 bases and J lost 2 bases. The CDR3 runs to 15 residues. Per the germline V gene, CDR1 is MNHEY and CDR2 is SVGAGI. CDR3 in amino acids: CATRDRGRVNTEAFF. For the CDR3, the DNA is TGTGCCACAAGGGACAGGGGGCGCGTCAACACTGAAGCTTTCTTT.

The chain couples TRBV5-1 to TRBJ1-2; 9 bases align to TRBD1. Looked up from germline, CDR1 is SGHRS and CDR2 is YFSETQ. This CDR3 is 16 amino acids long. V shed 0 bases, J shed 8 bases, and the junction held 11 bases outside the gene matches. The CDR3 region is CASSLDGTGRNDGYTF. CDR3 nucleotide sequence: TGCGCCAGCAGCTTGGATGGGACAGGGAGAAATGACGGCTACACCTTC.

This clone has only a few counts. The chain joins TRBV7-2 to TRBJ1-1; 7 bases map to TRBD1. The J segment lost 4 bases and the V segment lost 0 bases, leaving 5 bases of the junction unmatched. Germline-derived CDR1 and CDR2 are SGHTA and FQGNSA. The CDR3 is made up of 15 amino acids. CDR3 nucleotide sequence: TGTGCCAGCAGCTTAGCGGGACAGAGCACCACTGAAGCTTTCTTT. Translation gives CASSLAGQSTTEAFF.

CDR3 in DNA: TGCGCCAGCAGCCCATACTCTACGGGTAGCGGGAAAGATGAGCAGTTCTTC. Its protein product is CASSPYSTGSGKDEQFF. This sequence joins TRBV4-3 and TRBJ2-1; 8 bases fit TRBD2. V dropped 4 bases and J dropped 8; count of bases not matched to a gene: 16. This CDR3 is built from 17 residues. Germline values: CDR1 LGHNA, CDR2 YSLEER.

This clone came up once. The rearrangement joins TRBV7-2 to TRBJ2-5, with 9 nucleotides matching TRBD2. The germline gives CDR1 SGHTA, CDR2 FQGNSA. The CDR3 has 16 residues. The J segment lost 5 bases and the V segment lost 4 bases, leaving 11 bases of the junction unmatched. Here the CDR3 DNA reads TGTGCCAGCAGCTACTTAGCGGGAGTGAGGGTGGAGACCCAGTACTTC. This codes for CASSYLAGVRVETQYF.

The chain recombines TRBV7-3 with TRBJ1-1, with 9 bases identical to TRBD1. V was clipped by 3 bases and J by 6 bases; unmatched bases: 2. This CDR3 is built from 13 residues. Germline V gene lookup returns CDR1 SGHTA and CDR2 FQGTGA. CDR3: CASSLDRGSEAFF. The CDR3 DNA sequence: TGTGCCAGCAGCTTGGACAGGGGCTCTGAAGCTTTCTTT.

The chain has TRBV7-8 and TRBJ2-5, with 13 bases matching TRBD2. V was clipped by 5 bases and J by 1 base; unmatched bases: 7. Germline V gene sequence: CDR1 SGHVS, CDR2 FQNEAQ. The CDR3 covers 17 residues. The CDR3 protein is CASSPARTSGGQETQYF. The CDR3 coding sequence is TGTGCCAGCAGCCCGGCCCGGACTAGCGGGGGCCAAGAGACCCAGTACTTC.

The table lists this clone with a few counts. V gene TRBV4-1 combines with J gene TRBJ2-1; D remains unclear. V was shortened by 0 bases and J by 0 bases, with 12 bases between the two germline ends. Germline V gives CDR1 MGHRA, CDR2 YSYEKL. This CDR3 contains 17 residues. The CDR3 coding sequence is TGCGCCAGCAGCCAAGATATGTGGGCAAGCTCCTACAATGAGCAGTTCTTC. Its translation: CASSQDMWASSYNEQFF.

This chain links TRBV4-2 with TRBJ1-1; D may be TRBD1 (6 bases). The CDR3 runs 14 residues. CDR1 LGHNA and CDR2 YNFKEQ come from the germline V gene. Trimming left V 2 bases short and J 2 bases short, with 9 bases between. CDR3 sequence (DNA): TGTGCCAGCAGCCAACAGGGGTACAACACTGAAGCTTTCTTT. This codes for CASSQQGYNTEAFF.

CDR3 amino acids: CASSLAAPPYYEQYF. CDR3 DNA sequence: TGTGCCAGCAGCTTAGCCGCGCCACCGTACTACGAGCAGTACTTC. This sequence joins TRBV11-2 and TRBJ2-7, with D uncertain. The CDR3 covers 15 residues. Germline V gives CDR1 SGHAT, CDR2 FQNNGV. V was trimmed by 1 base and J by 3 bases, leaving 13 bases between them.

The chain couples TRBV19 to TRBJ2-7; maybe TRBD1 (6 bases). The V gene's germline CDR1 is LNHDA and CDR2 SQIVND (reference sequence). Trimming shortened V by 9 bases and J by 3 bases, and 12 bases separated the two germline ends. The CDR3 totals 12 residues. The CDR3 loop reads CASREQGYEQYF. In DNA form, the CDR3 reads TGTGCCAGCCGGGAACAGGGCTACGAGCAGTACTTC. The full variable domain, completed using reference TRBV19 and TRBJ2-7, is DGGITQSPKYLFRKEGQNVTLSCEQNLNHDAMYWYRQDPGQGLRLIYYSQIVNDFQKGDIAEGYSVSREKKESFPLTVTSAQKNPTAFYLCASREQGYEQYFGPGTRLTVT.

The chain joins TRBV6-5 to TRBJ1-5; 8 bases align to TRBD1. The CDR3 is 15 amino acids. Losses at the gene ends were 6 bases for V and 0 bases for J; bases not matched to a gene: 4. The germline V gene has CDR1 MNHEY and CDR2 SVGAGI. CDR3 sequence (DNA): TGTGCCAGCAGAGGACAGGGTATTAGCAATCAGCCCCAGCATTTT. It translates to CASRGQGISNQPQHF.

The chain links TRBV2 to TRBJ2-2, with 7 bases that match TRBD2. This CDR3 has 15 amino acids. Germline V CDR1 and CDR2: SNHLY, FYNNEI. V lost 7 bases, J lost 1 base, and 6 bases stayed unmatched. The CDR3 spells CASNGGGRNTGELFF. CDR3 coding DNA: TGTGCCAGCAATGGGGGGGGGAGGAACACCGGGGAGCTGTTTTTT.

The V gene is TRBV6-5, the J gene TRBJ1-1, with D possibly matching TRBD1 (5 bases). With 4 bases removed from V and 5 bases from J, the gap between germline ends came to 14 bases. The CDR3 spans 14 residues. Germline CDR1 MNHEY, CDR2 SVGAGI. The CDR3 here is CASSSAGRATEAFF. The DNA of the CDR3 is TGTGCCAGCAGTTCCGCCGGCAGGGCAACTGAAGCTTTCTTT.

V usage is TRBV5-8 and J usage is TRBJ2-7; 11 bases match TRBD2. This CDR3 has 17 amino acids. CDR1 SGHTS and CDR2 YDEGEE come from the germline V gene. Unmatched junction bases numbered 11, after V lost 2 bases and J lost 4 bases. The CDR3 spells CASSFFLASGRTYEQYF. The CDR3 DNA reads as TGTGCCAGCAGCTTTTTCCTAGCTAGCGGGAGGACTTACGAGCAGTACTTC.

V and J are TRBV6-5 and TRBJ1-2; 10 nucleotides align to TRBD1. Germline assignment: CDR1 MNHEY and CDR2 SVGAGI. This CDR3 has 14 amino acids. With 7 bases clipped from V and 7 bases from J, the junction kept 9 bases outside the gene matches. The CDR3 loop reads CASTSTGGIGGYTF. The CDR3 coding sequence is TGTGCCAGCACCTCGACAGGGGGCATCGGTGGCTACACCTTC.

This clone has only a few counts. This chain links TRBV2 with TRBJ2-7; D perhaps matches TRBD1 (6 bases). V dropped 5 bases and J dropped 6 bases, with 11 bases sitting between them. This CDR3 has 12 residues. The V gene's germline CDR1 is SNHLY and CDR2 FYNNEI. The CDR3 reads CASSTGNCEQYF. CDR3 DNA sequence: TGTGCCAGCAGTACAGGGAATTGCGAGCAGTACTTC. Together with reference TRBV2 and TRBJ2-7, the CDR3 gives the full variable domain: EPEVTQTPSHQVTQMGQEVILRCVPISNHLYFYWYRQILGQKVEFLVSFYNNEISEKSEIFDDQFSVERPDGSNFTLKIRSTKLEDSAMYFCASSTGNCEQYFGPGTRLTVT.